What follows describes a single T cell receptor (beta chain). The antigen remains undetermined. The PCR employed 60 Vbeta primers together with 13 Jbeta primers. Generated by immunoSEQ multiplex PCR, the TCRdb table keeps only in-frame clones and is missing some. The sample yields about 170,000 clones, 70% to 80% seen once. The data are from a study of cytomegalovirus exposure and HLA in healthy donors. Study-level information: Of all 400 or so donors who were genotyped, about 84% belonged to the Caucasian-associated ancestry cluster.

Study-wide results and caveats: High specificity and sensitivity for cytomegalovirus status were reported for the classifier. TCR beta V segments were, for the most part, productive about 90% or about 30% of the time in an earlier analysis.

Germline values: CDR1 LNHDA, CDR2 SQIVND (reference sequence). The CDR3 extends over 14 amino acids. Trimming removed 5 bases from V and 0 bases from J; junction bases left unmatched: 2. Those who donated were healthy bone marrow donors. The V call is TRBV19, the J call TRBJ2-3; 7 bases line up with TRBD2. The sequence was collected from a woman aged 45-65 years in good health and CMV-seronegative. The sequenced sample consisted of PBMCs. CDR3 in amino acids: CASSGAGSTDTQYF. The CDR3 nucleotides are TGTGCCAGTAGTGGAGCGGGGAGCACAGATACGCAGTATTTT.